This T cell receptor beta chain was observed in a study of blood T cells in healthy people across ages. Note on this clonotype: What it binds is not known.

CDR3 length equals 17 residues. Germline V gene lookup returns CDR1 SNHLY and CDR2 FYNNEI. The junction had 8 bases not matched to a gene; V was cut back by 1 base and J by 4 bases. Study-wide findings and caveats: Unsorted PBMCs ruled out conclusive naive versus antigen-experienced comparison. Diversity estimates drawn from one million T cells were deemed underestimates. Aged donors had fewer naive CD4+ cells and lower diversity than long-lived donors.

The authors ran a second PCR of roughly 6 to 12 cycles using a sample-barcoded 5' primer and a J-beta primer mix. At least 2.5 million CDR3-containing paired-end reads were obtained per sample. TCRdb redid the calling of the 5' RACE reads with MiXCR, one entry per CDR3 protein. The sample has 1.5 million to 2 million distinct CDR3 sequences, 49% seen once. This TCR derives from a woman aged 40 to 50 in good health. Sequenced input: blood. The rearrangement joins TRBV2 to TRBJ2-3, with TRBD1 identical over 10 bases. Here the CDR3 DNA reads TGTGCCAGCAGTGAAGGACAGGGGGCCTCTAGCTCAGATACGCAGTATTTT. This encodes CASSEGQGASSSDTQYF.